Listed below are T cell receptor beta chains from one sample, sequenced in a study of cytomegalovirus exposure and HLA in healthy donors. The data were produced by immunoSEQ multiplex PCR, yet TCRdb's version contains in-frame clones alone and is incomplete. Of about 200,000 clones listed, 82% are singletons. Sequencing was carried out using PBMCs. These receptors were obtained from a woman in her 50s in good health and CMV-seropositive. Each CDR3 is given with its conserved first and last residue. The D gene is left open where the match is weak. Some rows have no size entry. The others give once, few or many, or a class for an expanded clone.

size,V,D,J,DNA,CDR3
few,TRBV4-1,NA,TRBJ1-2,TGCGCCAGCAGCCAAGATCTTTCAGGGTTTGACGGCTACACCTTC,CASSQDLSGFDGYTF
NA,TRBV4-3,NA,TRBJ2-1,TGCGCCAGCAGCCAAGGGGGAGGGGGGGCGTGGTACAATGAGCAGTTCTTC,CASSQGGGGAWYNEQFF
NA,TRBV6-5,TRBD1,TRBJ1-2,TGTGCCAGCAGTCCTACAGGGGTTAAGGACTATGGCTACACCTTC,CASSPTGVKDYGYTF
NA,TRBV12-5,NA,TRBJ2-5,TGTGCTAGTGGTCTGGCGGGTGGGGCCGGAGAGACCCAGTACTTC,CASGLAGGAGETQYF
NA,TRBV4-1,NA,TRBJ1-2,TGCGCCAGCAGCCAAGTAGCGGGGAACCGTTTCTTC,CASSQVAGNRFF
NA,TRBV29-1,NA,TRBJ2-5,TGCAGCGTTGAATCAGTGGGAGCGGCCCAGTACTTC,CSVESVGAAQYF
few,TRBV18,NA,TRBJ1-3,TGTGCCAGCTCACCTACCACACAGTCTGGAAACACCATATATTTT,CASSPTTQSGNTIYF
few,TRBV7-2,NA,TRBJ1-5,TGTGCCAGCAGCTCCGGACTAAAGAACAATCAGCCCCAGCATTTT,CASSSGLKNNQPQHF
NA,TRBV6-6,TRBD1,TRBJ1-1,TGTGCCAGCAGTCAAGGACAGGGTCGGGCTTTCTTT,CASSQGQGRAFF
NA,TRBV2,TRBD1,TRBJ2-2,TGTGCCAGCAGTGTTCAGGGGGCAGGGGGGGAGCTGTTTTTT,CASSVQGAGGELFF
NA,TRBV6-5,NA,TRBJ2-4,TGTGCCAGCAGTTACTTGGCAGGGATATACAGTCAGTACTTC,CASSYLAGIYSQYF
NA,TRBV6-5,NA,TRBJ1-1,TGTGCCAGCAGTTACTCGGGGCAGGGGAAGGCTGAAGCTTTCTTT,CASSYSGQGKAEAFF
NA,TRBV11-3,NA,TRBJ2-7,TGTGCCAGCAGTCCAGGCCCAGGAACCTACGAGCAGTACTTC,CASSPGPGTYEQYF
NA,TRBV19,TRBD1,TRBJ2-3,TGTGCCAGTAGTATAGACCCCGGGACAGGGGCGGATACGCAGTATTTT,CASSIDPGTGADTQYF
NA,TRBV5-1,TRBD2,TRBJ2-3,TGCGCCAGCAGCTCGACTAGCGGGGGGGCCGGGAAAGATACGCAGTATTTT,CASSSTSGGAGKDTQYF
NA,TRBV15,TRBD2,TRBJ2-7,TGTGCCACCAGCAGAGATACACTAGCGCCTTCCTACGAGCAGTACTTC,CATSRDTLAPSYEQYF
NA,TRBV11-2,TRBD1,TRBJ1-1,TGTGCCAGCAGGTTGGACAGGGCCCTGAACACTGAAGCTTTCTTT,CASRLDRALNTEAFF
NA,TRBV29-1,TRBD1,TRBJ1-1,TGCAGCGTTGCGCACAGGGGGCGCGACACTGAAGCTTTCTTT,CSVAHRGRDTEAFF
NA,TRBV6-5,TRBD1,TRBJ2-4,TGTGCCTCTGCAGGGACAGGGATAAACATTCAGTACTTC,CASAGTGINIQYF
NA,TRBV28,NA,TRBJ2-1,TGTGCCAGCAGTTTACCAGGTAGCTCCTACAATGAGCAGTTCTTC,CASSLPGSSYNEQFF
NA,TRBV4-1,NA,TRBJ2-4,TGCGCCAGCAGCCAACGGACAGAGGCCAAAAACATTCAGTACTTC,CASSQRTEAKNIQYF
NA,TRBV11-2,TRBD1,TRBJ1-1,TGTGCCAGCAGCTTTGGGGACAGGGGGAACACTGAAGCTTTCTTT,CASSFGDRGNTEAFF
once,TRBV7-8,NA,TRBJ2-3,TGTGCCAGCAGCTTAGCCCTAAGCACAGATACGCAGTATTTT,CASSLALSTDTQYF
NA,TRBV5-5,NA,TRBJ1-1,TGTGCCAGCAGCTTTTCGGGGGGCGGAGGTGAAGCTTTCTTT,CASSFSGGGGEAFF
NA,TRBV7-9,NA,TRBJ2-1,TGTGCCAGCAGCTTAGTTGTCGGCGAGCGCTCCTACAATGAGCAGTTCTTC,CASSLVVGERSYNEQFF
NA,TRBV28,TRBD2,TRBJ2-3,TGTGCCAGCCAATCACCGGGACTAGCTCTAAATACGCAGTATTTT,CASQSPGLALNTQYF
NA,TRBV6-7,TRBD2,TRBJ2-7,TGTGCCAGCAGACGACCGGGACTAGGAAAGCCCTTTATTTGCGAGCAGTACTTC,CASRRPGLGKPFICEQYF
NA,TRBV10-3,TRBD1,TRBJ1-5,TGTGCCACACAGACAGGGGAAAATCAGCCCCAGCATTTT,CATQTGENQPQHF
few,TRBV4-2,TRBD2,TRBJ2-5,TGTGCCAGCAGCCCCGGAACTAGCGGGGGGCTGGAGACCCAGTACTTC,CASSPGTSGGLETQYF
NA,TRBV5-1,NA,TRBJ2-2,TGCGCCAGCAGCCCAGTGGCAGGGTCCACCGGGGAGCTGTTTTTT,CASSPVAGSTGELFF
NA,TRBV6-5,TRBD1,TRBJ1-1,TGTGCCAGCAGTAAGCCAGGGACAGGGGGTTTTGAAGCTTTCTTT,CASSKPGTGGFEAFF
NA,TRBV2,TRBD1,TRBJ2-5,TGTGCCAGCAGTGGGGACAGACCCGAGACCCAGTACTTC,CASSGDRPETQYF
once,TRBV27,TRBD1,TRBJ2-3,TGTGCCAGCAGTCAGGGACAGGGCACAGATACGCAGTATTTT,CASSQGQGTDTQYF
NA,TRBV10-1,TRBD1,TRBJ1-1,TGCGCCAGCAGTGAGTCGGGACAGGGGGCTAGAACTGAAGCTTTCTTT,CASSESGQGARTEAFF
NA,TRBV27,NA,TRBJ2-7,TGTGCCAGCAGTACAACTACCCCAACAGGGATCGAGCAGTACTTC,CASSTTTPTGIEQYF